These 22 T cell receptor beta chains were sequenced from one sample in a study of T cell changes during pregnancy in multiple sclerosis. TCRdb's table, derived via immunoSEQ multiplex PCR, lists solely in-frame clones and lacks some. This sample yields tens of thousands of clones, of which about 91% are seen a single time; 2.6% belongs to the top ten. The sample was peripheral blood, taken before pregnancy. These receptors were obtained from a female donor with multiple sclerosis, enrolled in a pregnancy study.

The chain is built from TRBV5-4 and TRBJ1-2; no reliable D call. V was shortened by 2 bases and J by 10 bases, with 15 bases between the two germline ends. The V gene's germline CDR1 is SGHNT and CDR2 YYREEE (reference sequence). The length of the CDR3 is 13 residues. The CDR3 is CASSFPQDYVYTF. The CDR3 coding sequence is TGTGCCAGCAGCTTTCCCCAGGACTACGTCTACACCTTC. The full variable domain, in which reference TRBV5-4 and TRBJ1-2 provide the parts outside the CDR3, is ETGVTQSPTHLIKTRGQQVTLRCSSQSGHNTVSWYQQALGQGPQFIFQYYREEENGRGNFPPRFSGLQFPNYSSELNVNALELDDSALYLCASSFPQDYVYTFGSGTRLTVV.

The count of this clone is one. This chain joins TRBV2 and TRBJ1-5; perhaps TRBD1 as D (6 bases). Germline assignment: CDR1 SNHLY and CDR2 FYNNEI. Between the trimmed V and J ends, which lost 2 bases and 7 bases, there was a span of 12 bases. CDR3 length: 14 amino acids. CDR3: CASSESGGLQPQHF. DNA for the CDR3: TGTGCCAGCAGTGAAAGCGGGGGCCTCCAGCCCCAGCATTTT.

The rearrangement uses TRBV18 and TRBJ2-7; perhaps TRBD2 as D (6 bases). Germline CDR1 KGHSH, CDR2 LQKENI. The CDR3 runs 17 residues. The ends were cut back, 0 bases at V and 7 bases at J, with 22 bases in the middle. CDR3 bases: TGTGCCAGCTCACCACCGGTTTTCTCGGACTATTTTCATGAGCAGTACTTC. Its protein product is CASSPPVFSDYFHEQYF.

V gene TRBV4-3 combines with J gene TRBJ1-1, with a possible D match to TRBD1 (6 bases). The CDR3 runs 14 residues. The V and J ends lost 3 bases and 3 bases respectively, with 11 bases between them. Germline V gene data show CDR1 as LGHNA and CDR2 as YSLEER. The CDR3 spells CASSHATGHTEAFF. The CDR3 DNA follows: TGCGCCAGCAGCCACGCAACAGGGCACACTGAAGCTTTCTTT.

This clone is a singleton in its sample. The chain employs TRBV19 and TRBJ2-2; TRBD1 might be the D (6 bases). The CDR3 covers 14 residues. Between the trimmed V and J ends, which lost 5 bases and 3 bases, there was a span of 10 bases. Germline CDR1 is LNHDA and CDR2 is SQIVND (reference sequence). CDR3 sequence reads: CASSAPGDTGELFF. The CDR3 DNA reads TGTGCCAGTAGTGCCCCAGGGGACACCGGGGAGCTGTTTTTT.

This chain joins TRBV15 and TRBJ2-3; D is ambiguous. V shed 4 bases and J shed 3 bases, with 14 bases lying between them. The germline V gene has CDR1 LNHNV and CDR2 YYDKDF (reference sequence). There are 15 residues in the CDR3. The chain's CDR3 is CATSTSTSVTDTQYF. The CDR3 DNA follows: TGTGCCACCAGCACCTCGACATCTGTGACAGATACGCAGTATTTT.

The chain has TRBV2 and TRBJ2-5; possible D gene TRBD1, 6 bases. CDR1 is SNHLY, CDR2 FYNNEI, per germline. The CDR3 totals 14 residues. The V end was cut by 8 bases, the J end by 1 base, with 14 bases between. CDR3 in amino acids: CASSGTGTQETQYF. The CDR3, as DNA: TGTGCCAGCTCCGGAACAGGGACCCAAGAGACCCAGTACTTC.

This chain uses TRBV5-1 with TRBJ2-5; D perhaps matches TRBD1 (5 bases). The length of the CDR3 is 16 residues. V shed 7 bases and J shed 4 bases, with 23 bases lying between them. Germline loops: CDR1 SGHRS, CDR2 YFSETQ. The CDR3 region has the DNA TGCGCCAGCTCCTACGACCGGGCCGTAAGGGGAGAGACCCAGTACTTC. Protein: CASSYDRAVRGETQYF.

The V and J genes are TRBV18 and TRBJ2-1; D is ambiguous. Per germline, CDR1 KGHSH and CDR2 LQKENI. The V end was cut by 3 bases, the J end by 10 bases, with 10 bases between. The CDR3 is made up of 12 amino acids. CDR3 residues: CASSPGQVEQFF. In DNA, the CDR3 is TGTGCCAGCTCACCGGGCCAAGTGGAGCAGTTCTTC.

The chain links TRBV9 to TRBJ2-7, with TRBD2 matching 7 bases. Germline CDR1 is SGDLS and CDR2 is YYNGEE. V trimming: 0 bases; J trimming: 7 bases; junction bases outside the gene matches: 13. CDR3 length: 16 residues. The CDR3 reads CASSVESGRVHSEQYF. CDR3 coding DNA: TGTGCCAGCAGCGTAGAGTCGGGGAGGGTGCATAGTGAGCAGTACTTC.

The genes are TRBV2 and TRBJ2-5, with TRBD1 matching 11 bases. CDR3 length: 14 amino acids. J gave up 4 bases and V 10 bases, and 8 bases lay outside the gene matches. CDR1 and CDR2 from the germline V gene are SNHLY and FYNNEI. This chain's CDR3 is CATTGTGGRETQYF. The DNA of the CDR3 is TGTGCCACTACCGGGACAGGGGGGAGAGAGACCCAGTACTTC.

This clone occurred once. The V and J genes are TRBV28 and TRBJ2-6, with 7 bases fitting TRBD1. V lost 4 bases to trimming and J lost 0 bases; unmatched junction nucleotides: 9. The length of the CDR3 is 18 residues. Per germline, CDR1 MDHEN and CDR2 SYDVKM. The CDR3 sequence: CASSSWDSLDSGANVLTF. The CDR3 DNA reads TGTGCCAGCAGTTCGTGGGACAGCCTGGACTCTGGGGCCAACGTCCTGACTTTC.

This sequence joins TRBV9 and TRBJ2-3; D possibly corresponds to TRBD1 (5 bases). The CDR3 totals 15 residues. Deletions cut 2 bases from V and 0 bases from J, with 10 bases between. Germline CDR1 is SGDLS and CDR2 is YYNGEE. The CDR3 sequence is CASSVAGRSTDTQYF. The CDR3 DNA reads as TGTGCCAGCAGCGTTGCAGGGCGGAGCACAGATACGCAGTATTTT.

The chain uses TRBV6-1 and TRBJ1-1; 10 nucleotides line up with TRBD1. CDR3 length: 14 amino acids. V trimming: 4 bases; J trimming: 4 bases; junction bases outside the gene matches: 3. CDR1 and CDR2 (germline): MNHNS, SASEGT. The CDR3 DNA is TGTGCCAGCAGTGGACAGGGGGCGAGCACTGAAGCTTTCTTT. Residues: CASSGQGASTEAFF.

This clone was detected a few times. CDR3 amino acids: CASSLQQVNTEAFF. In DNA, the CDR3 is TGTGCCAGCAGCTTGCAACAGGTGAACACTGAAGCTTTCTTT. The V call is TRBV5-6, the J call TRBJ1-1, with a possible D match to TRBD1 (5 bases). Germline CDR1 is SGHDT and CDR2 is YYEEEE. V was cut by 1 base and J by 0 bases, with 7 bases left in between. The length of the CDR3 is 14 residues.

In DNA form, the CDR3 reads TGTGCCAGTACATGGACAGGGGATAAGACCCAGTACTTC. This sequence encodes CASTWTGDKTQYF. This chain connects TRBV19 to TRBJ2-5; 9 nucleotides align to TRBD1. Germline loops: CDR1 LNHDA, CDR2 SQIVND (reference sequence). The CDR3 covers 13 residues. V dropped 7 bases and J dropped 6; count of bases not matched to a gene: 6. The variable domain in full, with the rest retrieved from reference TRBV19 and TRBJ2-5, is DGGITQSPKYLFRKEGQNVTLSCEQNLNHDAMYWYRQDPGQGLRLIYYSQIVNDFQKGDIAEGYSVSREKKESFPLTVTSAQKNPTAFYLCASTWTGDKTQYFGPGTRLLVL.

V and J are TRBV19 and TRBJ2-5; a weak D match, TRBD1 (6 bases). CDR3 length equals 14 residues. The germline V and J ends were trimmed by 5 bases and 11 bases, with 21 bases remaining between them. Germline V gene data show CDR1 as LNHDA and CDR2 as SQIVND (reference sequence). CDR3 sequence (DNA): TGTGCCAGTAGTTTCCGGACAGCGGCCGGGGAGCAGTACTTC. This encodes CASSFRTAAGEQYF.

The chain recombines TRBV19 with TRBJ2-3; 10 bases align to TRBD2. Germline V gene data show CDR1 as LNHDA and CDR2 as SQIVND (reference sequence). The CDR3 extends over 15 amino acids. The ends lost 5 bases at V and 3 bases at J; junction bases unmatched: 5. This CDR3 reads CASSRLAGLTDTQYF. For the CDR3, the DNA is TGTGCCAGTAGTCGACTAGCGGGCCTGACAGATACGCAGTATTTT.

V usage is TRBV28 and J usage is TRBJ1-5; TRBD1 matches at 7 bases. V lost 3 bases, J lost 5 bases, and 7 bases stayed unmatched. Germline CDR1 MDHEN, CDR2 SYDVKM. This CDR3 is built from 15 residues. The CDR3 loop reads CASSFIDRAHQPQHF. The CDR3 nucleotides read TGTGCCAGCAGTTTTATTGACAGGGCACATCAGCCCCAGCATTTT. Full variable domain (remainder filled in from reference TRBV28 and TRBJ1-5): DVKVTQSSRYLVKRTGEKVFLECVQDMDHENMFWYRQDPGLGLRLIYFSYDVKMKEKGDIPEGYSVSREKKERFSLILESASTNQTSMYLCASSFIDRAHQPQHFGDGTRLSIL.

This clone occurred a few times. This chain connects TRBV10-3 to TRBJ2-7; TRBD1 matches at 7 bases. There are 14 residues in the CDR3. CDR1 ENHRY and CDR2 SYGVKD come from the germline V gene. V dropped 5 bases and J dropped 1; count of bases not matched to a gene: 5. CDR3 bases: TGTGCCATCAGTTGGGACAGATCTTCCTACGAGCAGTACTTC. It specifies CAISWDRSSYEQYF.

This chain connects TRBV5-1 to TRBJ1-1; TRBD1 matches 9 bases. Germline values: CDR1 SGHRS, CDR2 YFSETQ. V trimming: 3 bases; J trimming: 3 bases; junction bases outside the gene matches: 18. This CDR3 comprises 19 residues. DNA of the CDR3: TGCGCCAGCAGCTCAATGACCGGGACAGGGTACTCTAGGGACACTGAAGCTTTCTTT. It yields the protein CASSSMTGTGYSRDTEAFF.

Here the CDR3 DNA reads TGTGCCAGCAGTGGGATGGGACAGGGGGCTTTTCGCGAGCAGTACTTC. This gives the protein CASSGMGQGAFREQYF. V is TRBV2 and J is TRBJ2-7, with 12 nucleotides matching TRBD1. Germline CDR1 and CDR2: SNHLY and FYNNEI. V was clipped by 4 bases and J by 6 bases; unmatched bases: 10. This CDR3 is built from 16 residues.